This paragraph reports one TCR beta chain. Patients from Seattle were sampled longitudinally, starting during active infection. The data were taken from a study of blood T cell repertoires in COVID-19. In the study overall: Specimens from acute and convalescent COVID-19 originated in the United States, Italy and Spain. PBMCs, B-cell-depleted T cells, or T cells provided the cDNA or gDNA that made up the material.

Sequenced by immunoSEQ multiplex PCR; TCRdb stores in-frame clones only, minus some. The repertoire consists of about 170,000 clones, with around four fifths occurring once and the leading ten covering about 8.1%. CDR1 and CDR2 from the germline V gene are SQVTM and ANQGSEA. The CDR3 is made up of 13 amino acids. Trimming removed 4 bases at V and 4 bases at J, with 13 bases between. The sample consisted of peripheral blood. This rearrangement joins TRBV29-1 to TRBJ1-1; no definite D call. This TCR derives from a woman older than 75 with COVID-19, enrolled during active disease. CDR3 sequence reads: CSVVGIEGTEAFF. In DNA, the CDR3 is TGCAGCGTTGTGGGCATCGAAGGCACTGAAGCTTTCTTT.